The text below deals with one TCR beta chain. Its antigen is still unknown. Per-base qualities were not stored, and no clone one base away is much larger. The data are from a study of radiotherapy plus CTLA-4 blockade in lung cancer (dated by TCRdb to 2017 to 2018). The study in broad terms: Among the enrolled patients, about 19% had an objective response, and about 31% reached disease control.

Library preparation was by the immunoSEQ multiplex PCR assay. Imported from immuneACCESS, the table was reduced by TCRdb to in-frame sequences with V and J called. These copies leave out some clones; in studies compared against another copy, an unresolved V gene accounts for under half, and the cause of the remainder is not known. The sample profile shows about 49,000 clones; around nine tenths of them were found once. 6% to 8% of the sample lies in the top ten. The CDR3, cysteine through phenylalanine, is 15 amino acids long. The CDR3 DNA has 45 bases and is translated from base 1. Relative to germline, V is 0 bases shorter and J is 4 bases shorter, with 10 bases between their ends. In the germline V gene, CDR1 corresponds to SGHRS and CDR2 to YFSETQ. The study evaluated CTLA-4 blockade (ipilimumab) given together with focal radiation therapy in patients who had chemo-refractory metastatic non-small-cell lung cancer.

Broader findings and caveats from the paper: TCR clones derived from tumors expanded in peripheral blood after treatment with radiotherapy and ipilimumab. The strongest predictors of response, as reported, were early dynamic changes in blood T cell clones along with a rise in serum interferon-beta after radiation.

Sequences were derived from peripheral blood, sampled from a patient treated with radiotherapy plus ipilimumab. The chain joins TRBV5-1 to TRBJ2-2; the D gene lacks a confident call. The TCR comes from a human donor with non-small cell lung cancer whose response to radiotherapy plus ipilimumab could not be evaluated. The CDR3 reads CASSLDSIPTGELFF. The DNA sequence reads TGCGCCAGCAGCTTGGACAGTATACCCACCGGGGAGCTGTTTTTT.